This TCR beta chain was captured by sequencing in a study of control samples from healthy donors and cancer patients. CDR3 size: 15 residues. CDR1 and CDR2 (germline): SSHAT, FNYEAQ (reference sequence). TCRdb's copy holds only in-frame clones and misses some; the assay was immunoSEQ multiplex PCR. The repertoire has some 82,000 clones, 87% of them found once; the top ten carry around 20%. Turning to this clone: One junction end disagrees with the germline gene, perhaps due to a read error.

Material: blood. V and J are TRBV7-7 and TRBJ2-5; D not certain. The source is a man between 50 and 59 years old in good health. The CDR3 here is CASSKGRWGQETQYF. CDR3 coding DNA: TGTGCTAGCAGCAAAGGACGGTGGGGCCAAGAGACCCAGTACTTC.